This is a list of T cell receptor beta chains from one sample in a study of shared clonotypes between healthy human individuals. TCRdb keeps only in-frame clones here, not all; method: immunoSEQ multiplex PCR. Seen here are 1,400,000 or so clones, roughly 98.5% observed once, and the top ten hold about 0.34%. Sequencing was done on a sample of naive CD4+ T cells sorted from blood. Every receptor here comes from a man aged 25-40 years in good health. Each CDR3 is given with its conserved first and last residue. The D gene is left open where the match is weak.

TRBV6-1	.	TRBJ2-7	CASSEVGRGVSYEQYF	TGTGCCAGCAGTGAAGTCGGCAGGGGAGTCTCCTACGAGCAGTACTTC
TRBV19	TRBD1	TRBJ2-7	CASSGERTGEQYF	TGTGCCAGTAGTGGGGAGCGGACAGGCGAGCAGTACTTC
TRBV6-1	.	TRBJ1-2	CASSELRGRGYTF	TGTGCCAGCAGTGAACTTCGGGGGCGAGGCTACACCTTC
TRBV10-3	.	TRBJ2-2	CAISPDSYTGELFF	TGTGCCATCAGCCCTGACAGTTACACCGGGGAGCTGTTTTTT
TRBV29-1	.	TRBJ2-7	CSVVGVTYEQYF	TGCAGCGTTGTGGGGGTAACCTACGAGCAGTACTTC
TRBV2	TRBD1	TRBJ2-3	CASVDRADTQYF	TGTGCCAGCGTGGACAGGGCGGATACGCAGTATTTT
TRBV7-6	TRBD1	TRBJ2-7	CASSLNRGRYEQYF	TGTGCCAGCAGCTTAAACAGGGGGCGGTACGAGCAGTACTTC
TRBV30	TRBD1	TRBJ2-1	CAWSAGTGTYNEQFF	TGTGCCTGGAGTGCCGGGACAGGGACGTACAATGAGCAGTTCTTC
TRBV7-6	.	TRBJ1-1	CASSLATWGAEAFF	TGTGCCAGCAGCTTAGCTACCTGGGGGGCTGAAGCTTTCTTT
TRBV6-5	TRBD1	TRBJ1-2	CASSDRGADTF	TGTGCCAGCAGTGACAGGGGGGCGGATACCTTC
TRBV2	.	TRBJ2-1	CASSEGGQLYNEQFF	TGTGCCAGCAGTGAGGGGGGACAATTGTACAATGAGCAGTTCTTC
TRBV11-2	.	TRBJ2-7	CASSFGDYEQYF	TGTGCCAGCAGCTTTGGGGATTACGAGCAGTACTTC
TRBV10-2	TRBD2	TRBJ2-7	CASSSDSSGVYEQYF	TGCGCCAGCAGTTCGGATTCTAGCGGGGTATACGAGCAGTACTTC
TRBV2	TRBD2	TRBJ2-1	CASSEMPLAGEIHEQFF	TGTGCCAGCAGTGAAATGCCACTAGCGGGAGAAATCCATGAGCAGTTCTTC
TRBV7-2	TRBD1	TRBJ2-7	CASSSYGQGYEQYF	TGTGCCAGCAGCTCTTACGGACAGGGGTACGAGCAGTACTTC
TRBV19	TRBD1	TRBJ1-5	CASSDQDRLASNQPQHF	TGTGCCAGTAGTGACCAGGACAGGCTCGCGAGCAATCAGCCCCAGCATTTT